This T cell receptor beta chain derives from a study of blood T cell repertoires in COVID-19. Study information: The cDNA or gDNA used as material had been derived from T cells, B-cell-depleted T cells, or PBMCs.

The CDR3 runs to 16 residues. Germline CDR1 MNHEY, CDR2 SMNVEV (reference sequence). The junction had 13 bases not matched to a gene; V was cut back by 6 bases and J by 6 bases. Enrollees, roughly 18 to 89 years old, lived in about two dozen US areas. Cohort 3 recovery required two negative PCRs, clearance, or symptom resolution. In the authors' methods: By means of reference gene primer amplification, nucleated cell counts were estimated. Sequencing used immunoSEQ multiplex PCR; TCRdb keeps in-frame clones, though not all of them. The V and J calls and the clone size are those of that table, but D and trimming were determined from the DNA. The sample includes roughly 190,000 clones, 87% of them seen just once.

The sequencing sample was made of PBMCs or T cells enriched from blood (not recorded which). The chain uses TRBV27 and TRBJ2-5; 10 bases align to TRBD2. The receptor's source is a woman aged 25 to 39 who had recovered from COVID-19. The CDR3: CASRTPSSGRAKTQYF. The CDR3 DNA follows: TGTGCCAGCAGAACCCCTTCGAGCGGGAGGGCGAAGACCCAGTACTTC.